The 23 T cell receptor beta chains given below trace back to one sample, sequenced in a study of T cell responses to AZD1222 COVID-19 vaccine. The data were produced by immunoSEQ multiplex PCR, yet TCRdb's version contains in-frame clones alone and is incomplete. The sample shows about 60,000 clones, about 89% of them seen only once. Sequencing was performed on peripheral blood, taken 28 days after the second dose of the MenACWY control vaccine. The receptor source for this set is an adult who received the MenACWY meningococcal vaccine as a control.

V and J are TRBV7-9 and TRBJ1-4; 10 bases agree with TRBD1. CDR3 length: 15 residues. Trimming cost V 5 bases and J 5 bases; bases outside gene matches: 5. Germline V gene lookup returns CDR1 SEHNR and CDR2 FQNEAQ (reference sequence). Here the CDR3 reads CASSHPGQGNEKLFF. CDR3 in DNA: TGTGCCAGCAGCCACCCGGGACAGGGGAATGAAAAACTGTTTTTT.

The chain uses TRBV6-8 and TRBJ1-1; D gene unclear. Trimming removed 1 base at V and 6 bases at J, with 6 bases between. This CDR3 has 12 residues. The germline CDR1 and CDR2 sequences are MNHGY and SAAAGT. CDR3: CASSYFDPEAFF. CDR3 in DNA: TGTGCCAGCAGTTACTTTGACCCTGAAGCTTTCTTT.

The chain couples TRBV6-5 to TRBJ2-7; D unresolved. The J call could be wrong; TRBJ2-1 is a better fit for the DNA end. The CDR3 covers 12 residues. CDR1 is MNHEY, CDR2 SVGAGI, per germline. CDR3 amino acids: CASSLLGNEQFF. The DNA for the CDR3 is TGTGCCAGCAGTCTGCTCGGGAATGAGCAGTTCTTC.

This rearrangement joins TRBV29-1 to TRBJ1-3; D is ambiguous. Germline V lookup: CDR1 SQVTM, CDR2 ANQGSEA. The CDR3 has 13 amino acids. V lost 4 bases to trimming and J lost 8 bases, with 15 bases between them. CDR3 coding DNA: TGCAGCGTTGCCGGGCAGACGGAAGACACCATATATTTT. Residues: CSVAGQTEDTIYF.

This chain uses TRBV10-3 with TRBJ2-1; the D is unclear. V dropped 4 bases and J dropped 0 bases, with 10 bases sitting between them. Germline assignment: CDR1 ENHRY and CDR2 SYGVKD. This CDR3 spans 15 amino acids. DNA for the CDR3: TGTGCCATCAGTGGGGATAAAAGCTCCTACAATGAGCAGTTCTTC. Its translation: CAISGDKSSYNEQFF.

The V and J genes are TRBV4-1 and TRBJ2-1, with TRBD2 as a possible D gene (6 bases). Trimming left V 6 bases short and J 7 bases short, with 19 bases between. Germline lookup yields CDR1 MGHRA and CDR2 YSYEKL. The CDR3 consists of 15 residues. This CDR3 reads CASSQEGEVWNEQFF. CDR3 coding DNA: TGCGCCAGCAGTCAGGAGGGAGAGGTTTGGAATGAGCAGTTCTTC.

V gene TRBV19 combines with J gene TRBJ1-6; D gene unclear. CDR1 LNHDA and CDR2 SQIVND come from the germline V gene (reference sequence). V lost 5 bases and J lost 11, with 19 bases in between. The CDR3 runs to 15 residues. In DNA form, the CDR3 reads TGTGCCAGTAGTTTGGAGGTTGGGCCACGTACACCCCTCCACTTT. Its translation is CASSLEVGPRTPLHF.

The chain is built from TRBV10-3 and TRBJ1-4, with D possibly being TRBD1 (6 bases). V lost 10 bases, J lost 7 bases, and 19 bases lay in between. The CDR3 extends over 14 amino acids. Germline V gives CDR1 ENHRY, CDR2 SYGVKD. The CDR3 coding sequence is TGTGCCAGCTGCTCGAGGGGGGAGGGTGAAAAACTGTTTTTT. It yields the protein CASCSRGEGEKLFF.

The chain couples TRBV19 to TRBJ1-4; a weak D match, TRBD1 (6 bases). CDR1 is LNHDA, CDR2 SQIVND, per germline (reference sequence). The CDR3 loop spans 19 amino acids. The V gene lost 0 bases and the J gene lost 5 bases, with 22 bases spanning the gap. CDR3 sequence: CASSIDLLARSRGNEKLFF. In nucleotides, the CDR3 is TGTGCCAGTAGTATAGATCTATTGGCTCGCTCGAGGGGGAATGAAAAACTGTTTTTT. The whole variable domain, filled in from reference TRBV19 and TRBJ1-4, reads DGGITQSPKYLFRKEGQNVTLSCEQNLNHDAMYWYRQDPGQGLRLIYYSQIVNDFQKGDIAEGYSVSREKKESFPLTVTSAQKNPTAFYLCASSIDLLARSRGNEKLFFGSGTQLSVL.

The chain combines TRBV6-1 with TRBJ1-5; no reliable D call. Germline CDR1 is MNHNS and CDR2 is SASEGT. The CDR3 totals 11 residues. Trimming cost V 3 bases and J 8 bases, with 5 bases left between them. The CDR3 coding sequence is TGTGCCAGCAGTGACCAGGAGCCCCAGCATTTT. The encoded protein is CASSDQEPQHF.

V and J are TRBV25-1 and TRBJ2-1; 8 bases align to TRBD2. The CDR3 covers 12 residues. V dropped 6 bases and J dropped 13; count of bases not matched to a gene: 8. Looked up from germline, CDR1 is MGHDK and CDR2 is SYGVNS. DNA of the CDR3: TGTGCCAGCAGGATAAATAGCGGGAACCAGTTCTTC. Its protein is CASRINSGNQFF.

The V and J genes are TRBV3-1 (or the pseudogene TRBV3-2) and TRBJ2-4, with no clear D. The CDR3 consists of 11 residues. Trimming removed 4 bases from V and 7 bases from J, with 5 bases in between. Per germline, CDR1 LGHDT and CDR2 YNNKEL (reference sequence). In DNA form, the CDR3 reads TGTGCCAGCAGCCTAGAGAACATTCAGTACTTC. It yields the protein CASSLENIQYF.

This chain uses TRBV7-9 with TRBJ2-7; D gene ambiguous. Trimming took 4 bases from V and 5 from J, leaving 9 bases between them. The CDR3 consists of 12 residues. CDR1 and CDR2 from the germline V gene are SEHNR and FQNEAQ (reference sequence). The CDR3 DNA sequence: TGTGCCAGCAGCTCCCGATTCGACGAGCAGTACTTC. Translated: CASSSRFDEQYF. The full variable domain, in which reference TRBV7-9 and TRBJ2-7 provide the parts outside the CDR3, is DTGVSQNPRHKITKRGQNVTFRCDPISEHNRLYWYRQTLGQGPEFLTYFQNEAQLEKSRLLSDRFSAERPKGSFSTLEIQRTEQGDSAMYLCASSSRFDEQYFGPGTRLTVT.

A single count supports this clone. The chain recombines TRBV28 with TRBJ1-1; D is uncertain. Trimming left V 6 bases short and J 3 bases short, with 14 bases between. Germline CDR1 and CDR2: MDHEN and SYDVKM. This CDR3 contains 14 residues. The CDR3 here is CASSARVKDTEAFF. As DNA, the CDR3 is TGTGCCAGCAGCGCCAGAGTCAAGGACACTGAAGCTTTCTTT.

The rearrangement uses TRBV27 and TRBJ1-5; TRBD1 is a possible D gene (6 bases). The CDR3 runs 14 residues. Germline loops: CDR1 MNHEY, CDR2 SMNVEV (reference sequence). Trimming stripped 3 bases from V and 3 bases from J, with 9 bases between. The chain's CDR3 is CASSFGGANQPQHF. Written as DNA, the CDR3 is TGTGCCAGCAGTTTTGGGGGGGCCAATCAGCCCCAGCATTTT.

The rearrangement joins TRBV9 to TRBJ2-1; 9 bases agree with TRBD2. Germline loops: CDR1 SGDLS, CDR2 YYNGEE. J gave up 7 bases and V 0 bases, and 5 bases lay outside the gene matches. This CDR3 has 15 residues. The CDR3 is CASSVGGRAANEQFF. CDR3 nucleotide sequence: TGTGCCAGCAGCGTAGGCGGGAGGGCCGCAAATGAGCAGTTCTTC.

The genes are TRBV29-1 and TRBJ1-2; D not resolved. V lost 4 bases and J 5 bases, leaving 8 bases between the germline ends. The CDR3 spans 11 residues. Germline CDR1 SQVTM, CDR2 ANQGSEA. The CDR3 DNA is TGCAGCGTTGCCGTAGGGTATGGCTACACCTTC. Encoded protein: CSVAVGYGYTF. Complete variable domain (other parts from reference TRBV29-1 and TRBJ1-2): SAVISQKPSRDICQRGTSLTIQCQVDSQVTMMFWYRQQPGQSLTLIATANQGSEATYESGFVIDKFPISRPNLTFSTLTVSNMSPEDSSIYLCSVAVGYGYTFGSGTRLTVV.

The chain uses TRBV7-2 and TRBJ2-5, with 7 nucleotides matching TRBD1. After removal of 1 base from V and 5 bases from J, the junction contained 10 bases not matched to a gene. The CDR3 spans 16 residues. In germline, CDR1 is SGHTA, CDR2 FQGNSA. The CDR3 spells CASSLVGQGVGETQYF. The CDR3, as DNA: TGTGCCAGCAGCTTAGTCGGCCAGGGGGTTGGGGAGACCCAGTACTTC.

The chain employs TRBV30 and TRBJ2-1; 9 bases agree with TRBD2. The J segment lost 6 bases and the V segment lost 2 bases, leaving 5 bases of the junction unmatched. Germline V lookup: CDR1 GTSNPN, CDR2 SVGIG (reference sequence). The CDR3 is 14 amino acids. DNA for the CDR3: TGTGCCTGGAGTACTAGCGGGCGGCTCAATGAGCAGTTCTTC. It translates to CAWSTSGRLNEQFF.

The CDR3, as DNA: TGTGCCAGCAGTGAAGTCCAGACGAATCAGCCCCAGCATTTT. Its protein is CASSEVQTNQPQHF. V is TRBV2 and J is TRBJ1-5, with D uncertain. CDR1 is SNHLY and CDR2 is FYNNEI in the germline V gene. V lost 1 base and J 4 bases, leaving 8 bases between the germline ends. This CDR3 comprises 14 residues.

This clone came up a few times. The chain combines TRBV7-9 with TRBJ1-1; D is ambiguous. The ends were cut back, 0 bases at V and 5 bases at J, with 7 bases in the middle. CDR1 and CDR2 (germline): SEHNR, FQNEAQ (reference sequence). The CDR3 has 13 amino acids. Here the CDR3 DNA reads TGTGCCAGCAGCTTAGCGACGGGTACTGAAGCTTTCTTT. This gives the protein CASSLATGTEAFF.

The V gene is TRBV28, the J gene TRBJ2-7; D tentatively reads TRBD1 or TRBD2 (5 bases each). Germline CDR1 is MDHEN and CDR2 is SYDVKM. The CDR3 is made up of 12 amino acids. The V gene lost 7 bases and the J gene lost 4 bases, with 11 bases spanning the gap. This CDR3 reads CASTAWGYEQYF. The DNA for the CDR3 is TGTGCCAGCACCGCGTGGGGGTACGAGCAGTACTTC.

The V call is TRBV6-5, the J call TRBJ2-2; D is possibly TRBD1 (6 bases). V was clipped by 2 bases and J by 6 bases, with 7 bases between them. CDR3 length equals 13 residues. Per the germline V gene, CDR1 is MNHEY and CDR2 is SVGAGI. CDR3 sequence: CASSYEGAGELFF. In DNA form, the CDR3 reads TGTGCCAGCAGTTACGAGGGGGCCGGGGAGCTGTTTTTT.